Sequencing of this TCR beta chain was carried out in a study of blood T cell repertoires in COVID-19. About the research overall: PBMCs, B-cell-depleted T cells, or T cells were the source of the cDNA or gDNA that made up the material.

The CDR3 consists of 14 residues. Germline values: CDR1 MNHEY, CDR2 SMNVEV (reference sequence). J was trimmed by 1 base and V by 8 bases; bases with no gene match: 6. The data were produced by immunoSEQ multiplex PCR, yet TCRdb's version contains in-frame clones alone and is incomplete. The sample contains about 270,000 clones, around nine tenths of which appear only once. This TCR derives from a man in his forties who had recovered from COVID-19. The specimen was peripheral blood. The gene calls are TRBV27 and TRBJ2-7, with 9 nucleotides matching TRBD1. Here the CDR3 reads CASGGTGKSYEQYF. The DNA for the CDR3 is TGTGCCAGCGGTGGGACAGGGAAGTCCTACGAGCAGTACTTC.